The 25 T cell receptor beta chains below come from one sample, sequenced in a study of cytomegalovirus exposure and HLA in healthy donors (dated 2017 in TCRdb). The library was made by the immunoSEQ multiplex PCR assay. For the multiplex PCR, a mixture combining 60 forward primers for TCR Vbeta segments and 13 reverse primers for TCR Jbeta segments was used. TCRdb stores this immuneACCESS table with in-frame sequences only. Part of the clones is absent; in the studies checked, under half of the shortfall reflects unresolved V genes, and no reason is known for the rest. The sample includes 50,000 to 70,000 clones, with roughly 80% observed a single time. Less than 3.5% of the sample is taken by the ten largest. Sequencing input: PBMCs. These receptors were collected from a girl aged 10 to 17 in good health and CMV-seropositive.

The chain combines TRBV19 with TRBJ2-3, with unresolved D. The CDR3 has 14 residues. The V gene's germline CDR1 is LNHDA and CDR2 SQIVND (reference sequence). V dropped 5 bases and J dropped 4 bases, with 13 bases sitting between them. DNA of the CDR3: TGTGCCAGTAGTTATCAGGAATGGGCAGATACGCAGTATTTT. It encodes CASSYQEWADTQYF.

This clone came up a few times. The chain carries TRBV28 and TRBJ1-1; 9 nucleotides align to TRBD1. Germline V gene data show CDR1 as MDHEN and CDR2 as SYDVKM. This CDR3 comprises 16 residues. The ends lost 3 bases at V and 1 base at J; junction bases unmatched: 6. The CDR3 DNA sequence: TGTGCCAGCAGTTTCCGGGACAGGGTTAGGAACACTGAAGCTTTCTTT. It is translated as CASSFRDRVRNTEAFF.

The V and J genes are TRBV6-5 and TRBJ1-4, with a weak D call TRBD1 (5 bases). CDR3 length: 13 amino acids. CDR1 is MNHEY, CDR2 SVGAGI, per germline. Trimming took off 6 bases at V and 5 bases at J, with 10 bases between the two ends. In DNA, the CDR3 is TGTGCCAGCAGGGAGACAGTAAATGAAAAACTGTTTTTT. Translating it yields CASRETVNEKLFF.

This chain links TRBV5-4 with TRBJ2-1; 12 bases line up with TRBD2. Trimming removed 4 bases from V and 4 bases from J; junction bases left unmatched: 6. The CDR3 has 16 amino acids. Germline V gene data show CDR1 as SGHNT and CDR2 as YYREEE (reference sequence). The CDR3: CASSVKLAGGYNEQFF. Written as DNA, the CDR3 is TGTGCCAGCAGCGTTAAACTAGCGGGGGGATACAATGAGCAGTTCTTC.

The chain carries TRBV2 and TRBJ1-1; TRBD1 matches at 7 bases. Trimming cost V 4 bases and J 2 bases; bases outside gene matches: 7. The CDR3 runs to 15 residues. From germline, CDR1 is SNHLY and CDR2 FYNNEI. The CDR3, as DNA: TGTGCCAGCAGTGGACAGGGACAGCTTAACACTGAAGCTTTCTTT. Amino acid sequence: CASSGQGQLNTEAFF.

The CDR3 sequence is CASSPSGYEQYF. CDR3 nucleotides: TGTGCCAGCAGCCCCTCAGGGTACGAGCAGTACTTC. The rearrangement uses TRBV6-6 and TRBJ2-7, with D tentatively TRBD1 (5 bases). This CDR3 region has 12 residues. V was pared by 6 bases and J by 4 bases, with 10 bases between. Per germline, CDR1 MNHNY and CDR2 SVGAGI (reference sequence).

The V call is TRBV7-2, the J call TRBJ2-3, with D maybe TRBD2 (6 bases). Germline loops: CDR1 SGHTA, CDR2 FQGNSA. V shed 2 bases and J shed 6 bases, with 12 bases lying between them. This CDR3 is built from 14 residues. In nucleotides, the CDR3 is TGTGCCAGCAGCTTACGACTAGGGGCTGATACGCAGTATTTT. It specifies CASSLRLGADTQYF.

V gene TRBV6-5 combines with J gene TRBJ2-5, with D possibly TRBD1 on 6 matching bases. V was trimmed by 0 bases and J by 4 bases, leaving 12 bases between them. CDR1 MNHEY and CDR2 SVGAGI come from the germline V gene. This CDR3 contains 15 residues. Written as DNA, the CDR3 is TGTGCCAGCAGTTACTCTAGGGGGTCGGGAGAGACCCAGTACTTC. Protein sequence: CASSYSRGSGETQYF.

This clone appeared a few times. The chain combines TRBV28 with TRBJ2-3; TRBD2 might be the D (5 bases). Trimming took 7 bases from V and 3 from J, leaving 14 bases between them. CDR3 size: 14 residues. CDR1 and CDR2 (germline): MDHEN, SYDVKM. As DNA, the CDR3 is TGTGCCAGCACCAGGATGAGCGGAACAGATACGCAGTATTTT. Translating it yields CASTRMSGTDTQYF.

This clone came up a few times. The J gene is TRBJ1-1, the V gene TRBV6-6; D is perhaps TRBD1 (6 bases). Germline V gene data show CDR1 as MNHNY and CDR2 as SVGAGI (reference sequence). The CDR3 loop spans 13 amino acids. Trimming removed 4 bases at V and 4 bases at J, with 10 bases between. The DNA of the CDR3 is TGTGCCAGCAGTTCCCTGGGGGCCACTGAAGCTTTCTTT. Its protein product is CASSSLGATEAFF.

V and J are TRBV18 and TRBJ1-4, with D possibly being TRBD1 (5 bases). This CDR3 spans 14 amino acids. The germline V and J ends were trimmed by 7 bases and 4 bases, with 13 bases remaining between them. Germline V CDR1 and CDR2: KGHSH, LQKENI. The DNA for the CDR3 is TGTGCCAGCTTACCGGACATGGATAATGAAAAACTGTTTTTT. This codes for CASLPDMDNEKLFF. Full variable domain (missing parts from reference TRBV18 and TRBJ1-4): NAGVMQNPRHLVRRRGQEARLRCSPMKGHSHVYWYRQLPEEGLKFMVYLQKENIIDESGMPKERFSAEFPKEGPSILRIQQVVRGDSAAYFCASLPDMDNEKLFFGSGTQLSVL.

The chain combines TRBV14 with TRBJ1-1, with D hard to call. The CDR3 contains 15 residues. Germline values: CDR1 SGHDN, CDR2 FVKESK. V was cut by 3 bases and J by 6 bases, with 17 bases left in between. CDR3 loop: CASSHSLMFSAEAFF. As DNA, the CDR3 is TGTGCCAGCAGCCACTCCTTGATGTTTTCGGCTGAAGCTTTCTTT.

A few counts support this clone. This sequence joins TRBV5-6 and TRBJ2-3; no definite D call. The germline V and J ends were trimmed by 0 bases and 0 bases, with 5 bases remaining between them. CDR3 size: 14 residues. In germline, CDR1 is SGHDT, CDR2 YYEEEE. The CDR3 region is CASSLVLSTDTQYF. The CDR3 DNA is TGTGCCAGCAGCTTGGTACTTAGCACAGATACGCAGTATTTT.

The chain has TRBV28 and TRBJ2-7; weak D call: TRBD2 (6 bases). V was clipped by 2 bases and J by 6 bases, with 14 bases between them. The CDR3 has 14 residues. The germline CDR1 and CDR2 sequences are MDHEN and SYDVKM. The CDR3 sequence is CASSLRRVTIEQYF. CDR3 DNA: TGTGCCAGCAGTTTACGGAGGGTCACCATCGAGCAGTACTTC.

The rearrangement joins TRBV29-1 to TRBJ1-2; 11 nucleotides match TRBD1. This CDR3 comprises 13 residues. The trim removed 5 bases at V and 5 bases at J, leaving 4 bases unmatched. CDR1 and CDR2 (germline): SQVTM, ANQGSEA. In DNA, the CDR3 is TGCAGCGTTCTGGGACAGGGGGTATATGGCTACACCTTC. It translates to CSVLGQGVYGYTF.

The chain uses TRBV5-1 and TRBJ2-1; 14 nucleotides agree with TRBD2. V lost 3 bases to trimming and J lost 5 bases; unmatched junction nucleotides: 10. The CDR3 is made up of 18 amino acids. The germline gives CDR1 SGHRS, CDR2 YFSETQ. The chain's CDR3 is CASSSHLTSGRGDNEQFF. Here the CDR3 DNA reads TGCGCCAGCAGCTCCCACTTGACTAGCGGGAGGGGAGACAATGAGCAGTTCTTC.

The J gene is TRBJ2-2, the V gene TRBV6-1; no clear D gene. The CDR3 runs to 14 residues. The germline V gene encodes CDR1 MNHNS and CDR2 SASEGT. The ends were cut back, 3 bases at V and 3 bases at J, with 8 bases in the middle. CDR3 DNA sequence: TGTGCCAGCAGTGAGAGCATTTACACCGGGGAGCTGTTTTTT. Protein: CASSESIYTGELFF.

This chain links TRBV2 with TRBJ1-5, with 10 bases lining up with TRBD1. V lost 4 bases and J lost 6; bases outside the gene matches: 3. The CDR3 consists of 14 residues. The germline V gene encodes CDR1 SNHLY and CDR2 FYNNEI. CDR3 bases: TGTGCCAGCAGTGGGACAGGGGGTATTCAGCCCCAGCATTTT. Its protein is CASSGTGGIQPQHF. The whole variable domain, remainder taken from reference TRBV2 and TRBJ1-5, is EPEVTQTPSHQVTQMGQEVILRCVPISNHLYFYWYRQILGQKVEFLVSFYNNEISEKSEIFDDQFSVERPDGSNFTLKIRSTKLEDSAMYFCASSGTGGIQPQHFGDGTRLSIL.

J is TRBJ1-3 and V is TRBV28; TRBD1 matches 7 bases. The CDR3 loop spans 15 amino acids. Germline values: CDR1 MDHEN, CDR2 SYDVKM. Trimming took 5 bases from V and 2 from J; bases not matched to a gene: 6. CDR3 amino acids: CASSPRTGPGNTIYF. The CDR3 DNA sequence: TGTGCCAGCAGTCCCCGGACAGGACCTGGAAACACCATATATTTT.

The rearrangement uses TRBV28 and TRBJ2-2, with D possibly matching TRBD2 (5 bases). The CDR3 runs to 16 residues. V shed 5 bases and J shed 5 bases, with 18 bases lying between them. Looked up from germline, CDR1 is MDHEN and CDR2 is SYDVKM. CDR3 DNA: TGTGCCAGCAGTGTTTCAACTAGGCGCCGGACCGGGGAGCTGTTTTTT. This translates into CASSVSTRRRTGELFF.

This clone was seen a few times. The chain carries TRBV7-2 and TRBJ2-1, with a possible D match to TRBD2 (6 bases). CDR3 length equals 15 residues. Trimming cost V 0 bases and J 1 base, with 7 bases left between them. Germline V gene lookup returns CDR1 SGHTA and CDR2 FQGNSA. As DNA, the CDR3 is TGTGCCAGCAGCTTAGCTGCGGGATCCTACAATGAGCAGTTCTTC. Translating it yields CASSLAAGSYNEQFF.

The V gene is TRBV7-9, the J gene TRBJ2-1; D is unclear. Germline values: CDR1 SEHNR, CDR2 FQNEAQ (reference sequence). This CDR3 is 13 amino acids long. Trimming took off 6 bases at V and 12 bases at J, with 18 bases between the two ends. CDR3 in amino acids: CASSPVPPGGQFF. The CDR3, as DNA: TGTGCCAGCAGTCCGGTACCCCCAGGTGGGCAGTTCTTC.

Turning to this clone: An end of the junction differs from the germline gene, which may be a read error. CDR3 amino acids: CASSLGPTRGESTDTQYF. The CDR3 DNA is TGTGCTAGCAGCTTAGGTCCCACCCGCGGGGAAAGCACAGATACGCAGTATTTT. The chain links TRBV7-7 to TRBJ2-3, with D perhaps matching TRBD2 (6 bases). Germline V gene data show CDR1 as SSHAT and CDR2 as FNYEAQ (reference sequence). The CDR3 loop spans 18 amino acids.

The chain recombines TRBV6-1 with TRBJ1-5, with 7 bases lining up with TRBD1. The CDR3 is made up of 14 amino acids. CDR1 is MNHNS and CDR2 is SASEGT in the germline V gene. J lost 4 bases, V lost 6 bases, and 6 bases had no gene match. CDR3 sequence (DNA): TGTGCCAGCAGGAAGACAGGGCGTAATCAGCCCCAGCATTTT. It yields the protein CASRKTGRNQPQHF.

V is TRBV28 and J is TRBJ2-7, with 7 bases matching TRBD2. The CDR3 consists of 14 residues. The ends lost 2 bases at V and 3 bases at J; junction bases unmatched: 4. Germline V CDR1 and CDR2: MDHEN, SYDVKM. The CDR3 loop reads CASSLGLADYEQYF. The CDR3 DNA sequence: TGTGCCAGCAGTTTAGGGCTAGCGGACTACGAGCAGTACTTC.